A selection of T cell receptor beta chains follows, all from one sample in a study of siplizumab effects on memory and regulatory T cells. Produced via immunoSEQ multiplex PCR; TCRdb's table is partial and in-frame only. The data show 100,000 or so clones, roughly 91% seen once. Specimen: CD4+ T cells sorted from blood. Receptors were obtained from a human donor in good health. The conserved cysteine and the conserved F or W are not part of the CDR3 here. D genes are given only for firm matches.

D gene	V gene	J gene	CDR3 protein
.	TRBV11-3	TRBJ1-2	ASSLAAGGYT
TRBD1	TRBV30	TRBJ2-1	AWSVYCARGSCSYNEQF
.	TRBV6-6	TRBJ1-3	ASSSSSSGNTIY
.	TRBV19	TRBJ1-5	ASTAPDQPQH
.	TRBV7-2	TRBJ1-5	ASSSQGSGQPQH
TRBD1	TRBV11-3	TRBJ2-3	ASSANTGVDTQY
.	TRBV5-8	TRBJ2-2	ASSLGLANTGELF
TRBD2	TRBV5-5	TRBJ2-7	ASSLVVSGNSYEQY
TRBD1	TRBV29-1	TRBJ1-1	SVVTGGLRTEAF
.	TRBV5-6	TRBJ2-7	ASSLAGSGPYEQY
.	TRBV6-5	TRBJ1-3	ASSYSAAGNTIY
TRBD1	TRBV5-1	TRBJ2-4	ASSLEQGTIQY
TRBD1	TRBV5-4	TRBJ1-2	ASSAPPGQGAQGYT
TRBD1	TRBV28	TRBJ2-1	ASSNGQGRASGDEQF
.	TRBV11-3	TRBJ2-3	ASSLDLLAGTDTQY
.	TRBV29-1	TRBJ1-1	SAGTPDRGEAF
.	TRBV7-2	TRBJ2-7	ASSLGSLNYEQY
.	TRBV7-8	TRBJ1-5	ASSLLPGYGNQPQH
.	TRBV5-1	TRBJ1-1	ASSGRSGRSTEAF
.	TRBV30	TRBJ1-2	AWSTAQGSYYT
.	TRBV7-9	TRBJ1-2	ASSLTPAHNYGYT
TRBD1	TRBV4-1	TRBJ1-2	ASSRGTGGVYGYT
TRBD1	TRBV30	TRBJ1-2	AWRHRGDGYT
.	TRBV11-3	TRBJ1-2	ASSSSDRLGYGYT
.	TRBV25-1	TRBJ1-5	ASSDGYQPQH
.	TRBV9	TRBJ2-3	ASSALGLRTDTQY
.	TRBV6-5	TRBJ1-1	ASSTRGREAF
.	TRBV7-9	TRBJ2-1	ASSLGNEQF
TRBD1	TRBV2	TRBJ2-3	ASSYPQGAITDTQY
.	TRBV10-3	TRBJ1-5	AISAGGNSNQPQH
.	TRBV15	TRBJ1-6	ATSATIPGLSLESYNSPLH
TRBD2	TRBV9	TRBJ2-5	ASSVGGSGSIETQY
.	TRBV5-1	TRBJ1-1	ASRPTGWYTEAF
.	TRBV4-1	TRBJ2-5	ASSQAPRQETQY
.	TRBV30	TRBJ2-3	AWSVAGMSTDTQY
.	TRBV5-4	TRBJ2-7	ASSLQGEGEQY
TRBD1	TRBV19	TRBJ1-5	ASTNEGQGARPQH
TRBD2	TRBV2	TRBJ2-2	ASSRTSGYTGELF
.	TRBV7-3	TRBJ2-2	ASSPGVNTGELF
.	TRBV4-1	TRBJ2-5	ASSRGSRDQETQY
.	TRBV15	TRBJ2-7	ATSRGAGWEQY
.	TRBV6-5	TRBJ1-1	ASKEGDTEAF
.	TRBV20-1	TRBJ1-4	SASGDEKLF
TRBD1	TRBV6-5	TRBJ2-7	ASSRGTGEQY
.	TRBV14	TRBJ2-2	ASSRDNGELF
.	TRBV6-5	TRBJ1-4	ASSPGWKLF
.	TRBV12-5	TRBJ1-5	ASAQEGGQPQH
.	TRBV7-3	TRBJ2-1	ASSSPGEKF
.	TRBV5-6	TRBJ1-2	ASSFGRDNGYT
.	TRBV21-1	TRBJ2-7	ASAAPGEGTGSYEQY
.	TRBV6-6	TRBJ2-2	ASSAQGNTGELF